This T cell receptor beta chain came from a study of cytomegalovirus exposure and HLA in healthy donors. The PCR was carried out with 60 Vbeta primers and 13 Jbeta primers. Here immunoSEQ multiplex PCR was the method, and the copy in TCRdb shows in-frame clones only, minus some. The table has about 110,000 clones, 60% to 75% seen once. Germline values: CDR1 MNHNS, CDR2 SASEGT. This CDR3 has 13 residues. Trimming shortened V by 6 bases and J by 4 bases, and 12 bases separated the two germline ends. The clonotype was recovered from a male donor in good health and CMV-seropositive. The chain couples TRBV6-1 to TRBJ1-1; D perhaps matches TRBD1 (6 bases). Material: PBMCs. The CDR3 DNA reads as TGTGCCAGCAGCCTGGGAGGGGGCACTGAAGCTTTCTTT. Residues: CASSLGGGTEAFF.